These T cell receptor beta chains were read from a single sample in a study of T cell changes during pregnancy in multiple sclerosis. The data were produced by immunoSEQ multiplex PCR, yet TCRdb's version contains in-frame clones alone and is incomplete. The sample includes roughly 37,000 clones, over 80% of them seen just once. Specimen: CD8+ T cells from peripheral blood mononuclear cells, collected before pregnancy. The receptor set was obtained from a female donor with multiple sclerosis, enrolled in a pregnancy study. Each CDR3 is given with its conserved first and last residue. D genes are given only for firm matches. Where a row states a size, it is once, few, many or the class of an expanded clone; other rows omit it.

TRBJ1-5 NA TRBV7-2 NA CASSLTGHQPQHF TGTGCCAGCAGCTTAACAGGGCATCAGCCCCAGCATTTT
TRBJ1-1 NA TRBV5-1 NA CASSLALRDTEAFF TGCGCCAGCAGCTTGGCCTTGAGGGACACTGAAGCTTTCTTT
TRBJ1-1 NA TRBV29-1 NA CSGRRENTEAFF TGCAGCGGGAGACGGGAGAACACTGAAGCTTTCTTT
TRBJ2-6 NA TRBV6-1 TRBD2 CASGGGSGANVLTF TGTGCCAGCGGGGGGGGCTCTGGGGCCAACGTCCTGACTTTC
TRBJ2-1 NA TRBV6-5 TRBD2 CASSYPPRGDNEQFF TGTGCCAGCAGTTACCCCCCGCGGGGGGACAATGAGCAGTTCTTC
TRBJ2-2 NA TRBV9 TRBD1 CASSGDRVNTGELFF TGTGCCAGCAGCGGAGACAGGGTGAACACCGGGGAGCTGTTTTTT
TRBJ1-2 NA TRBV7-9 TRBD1 CASSFHDRGRDGYTF TGTGCCAGCAGCTTTCATGACAGGGGGCGGGATGGCTACACCTTC
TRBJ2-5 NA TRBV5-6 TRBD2 CASSLGASGSLETQYF TGTGCCAGCAGCTTGGGGGCTAGCGGGAGTTTGGAGACCCAGTACTTC
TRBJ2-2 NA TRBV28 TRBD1 CASSIRDRQNTGELFF TGTGCCAGCAGCATTCGGGACAGACAGAACACCGGGGAGCTGTTTTTT
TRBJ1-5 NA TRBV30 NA CAWSGEGESQPQHF TGTGCCTGGAGTGGTGAGGGGGAGAGTCAGCCCCAGCATTTT
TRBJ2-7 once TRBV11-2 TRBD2 CASSARTSGKYEQYF TGTGCCAGCAGCGCCAGGACTAGCGGAAAGTACGAGCAGTACTTC
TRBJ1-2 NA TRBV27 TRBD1 CASSPFSTGKLRYGYTF TGTGCCAGCAGTCCCTTCTCGACAGGGAAGTTGCGATATGGCTACACCTTC
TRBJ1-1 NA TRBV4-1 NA CASSQDIISFTEAFF TGCGCCAGCAGCCAAGATATAATATCTTTCACTGAAGCTTTCTTT
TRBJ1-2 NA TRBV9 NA CASSVSGTARKGGYTF TGTGCCAGCAGCGTAAGTGGAACAGCTCGTAAAGGAGGCTACACCTTC
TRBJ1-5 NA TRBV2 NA CASGKTPFQPQHF TGTGCCAGCGGCAAAACCCCATTTCAGCCCCAGCATTTT
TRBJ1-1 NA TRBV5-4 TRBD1 CASSGTGGMNTEAFF TGTGCCAGCAGCGGGACAGGAGGGATGAACACTGAAGCTTTCTTT
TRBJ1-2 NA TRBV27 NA CASRQAINYGYTF TGTGCCAGCAGACAGGCGATTAACTATGGCTACACCTTC
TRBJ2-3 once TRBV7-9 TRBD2 CASSSPGLGTDTQYF TGTGCCAGCAGCTCTCCGGGACTAGGCACAGATACGCAGTATTTT
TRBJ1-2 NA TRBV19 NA CATRAGYYGYTF TGTGCCACGAGAGCAGGGTACTATGGCTACACCTTC
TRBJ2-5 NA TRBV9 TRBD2 CASSVGGGYQETQYF TGTGCCAGCAGCGTAGGCGGGGGTTATCAAGAGACCCAGTACTTC
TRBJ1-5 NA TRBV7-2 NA CASSEGGMGNQPQHF TGTGCCAGCAGCGAGGGGGGGATGGGCAATCAGCCCCAGCATTTT
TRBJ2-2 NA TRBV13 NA CASSLGRSPGELFF TGTGCCAGCAGCTTAGGCAGGTCCCCCGGGGAGCTGTTTTTT
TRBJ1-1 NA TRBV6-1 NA CASSEGRGLNTEAFF TGTGCCAGCAGTGAGGGTCGGGGGTTGAACACTGAAGCTTTCTTT
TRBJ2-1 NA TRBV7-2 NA CASSLAAGIEQFF TGTGCCAGCAGCTTAGCGGCGGGGATCGAGCAGTTCTTC
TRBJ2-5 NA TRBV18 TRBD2 CASSLLIAGEETQYF TGTGCCAGCTCACTCCTGATAGCGGGAGAAGAGACCCAGTACTTC
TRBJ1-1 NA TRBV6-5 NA CASSYEGGNTEAFF TGTGCCAGCAGTTACGAAGGGGGGAACACTGAAGCTTTCTTT
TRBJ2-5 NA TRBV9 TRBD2 CASSGLAGNRGTQYF TGTGCCAGCAGCGGACTAGCGGGTAACAGGGGGACCCAGTACTTC
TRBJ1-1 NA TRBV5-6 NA CASSLRGGNTEAFF TGTGCCAGCAGCTTGAGGGGAGGGAACACTGAAGCTTTCTTT
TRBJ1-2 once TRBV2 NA CASSQAVEIPNYGYTF TGTGCCAGCAGTCAAGCCGTGGAGATCCCTAACTATGGCTACACCTTC
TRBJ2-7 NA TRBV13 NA CASSLGRGEQYF TGTGCCAGCAGCTTAGGACGGGGCGAGCAGTACTTC
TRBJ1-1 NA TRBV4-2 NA CASSQVRDVWEVNTEAFF TGTGCCAGCAGCCAAGTAAGGGACGTGTGGGAGGTGAACACTGAAGCTTTCTTT
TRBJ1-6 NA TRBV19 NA CASSTGFSYNSPLHF TGTGCCAGTAGTACAGGGTTCTCCTATAATTCACCCCTCCACTTT
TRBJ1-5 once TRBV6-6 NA CASSPRGRDQPQHF TGTGCCAGCAGTCCCCGGGGAAGAGATCAGCCCCAGCATTTT
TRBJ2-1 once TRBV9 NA CASSAGLSYNEQFF TGTGCCAGCAGCGCCGGGTTGTCCTACAATGAGCAGTTCTTC
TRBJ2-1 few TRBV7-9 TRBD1 CASSRTGTGIQVEQFF TGTGCCAGCAGCCGAACCGGGACAGGGATCCAGGTTGAGCAGTTCTTC
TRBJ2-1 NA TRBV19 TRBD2 CASSPLRTSGLHEQFF TGTGCCAGTAGTCCTTTAAGGACTAGCGGGCTCCATGAGCAGTTCTTC
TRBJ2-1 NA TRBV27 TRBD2 CASGTAGAYNEQFF TGTGCCAGCGGTACAGCGGGAGCCTACAATGAGCAGTTCTTC
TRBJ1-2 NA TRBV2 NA CASSEALAEKDYTF TGTGCCAGCAGTGAAGCGCTGGCCGAAAAAGACTACACCTTC
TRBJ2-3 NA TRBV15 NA CATSPSGTDTQYF TGTGCCACCAGCCCTTCGGGCACAGATACGCAGTATTTT
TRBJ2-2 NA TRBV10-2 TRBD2 CASSVEGLAGGPGTGELFF TGCGCCAGCAGTGTGGAAGGGCTAGCGGGAGGGCCGGGCACCGGGGAGCTGTTTTTT
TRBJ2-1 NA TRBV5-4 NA CASSGGAYNEQFF TGTGCCAGCAGCGGCGGGGCTTACAATGAGCAGTTCTTC
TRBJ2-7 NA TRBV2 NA CASLRGIGYEQYF TGTGCCAGCCTCAGGGGAATCGGGTACGAGCAGTACTTC
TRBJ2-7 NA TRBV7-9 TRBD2 CASSPRLAGEREQYF TGTGCCAGCAGCCCCCGACTAGCGGGAGAACGCGAGCAGTACTTC
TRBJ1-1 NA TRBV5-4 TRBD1 CASSSRGDTEAFF TGTGCCAGCAGCTCCAGGGGGGACACTGAAGCTTTCTTT
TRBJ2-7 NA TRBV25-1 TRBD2 CASSDRAGGPYEQYF TGTGCCAGCAGTGATAGGGCGGGAGGGCCCTACGAGCAGTACTTC
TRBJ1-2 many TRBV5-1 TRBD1 CASFGQDAYGYTF TGCGCCAGCTTCGGACAGGACGCCTATGGCTACACCTTC
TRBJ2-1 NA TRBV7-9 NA CASSLSNEQFF TGTGCCAGCAGCCTCTCTAATGAGCAGTTCTTC
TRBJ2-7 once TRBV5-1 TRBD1 CASSPVGQVDEQYF TGCGCCAGCAGCCCGGTAGGACAGGTCGACGAGCAGTACTTC
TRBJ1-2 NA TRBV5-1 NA CASSGGIANYGYTF TGCGCCAGCAGCGGAGGGATAGCTAACTATGGCTACACCTTC
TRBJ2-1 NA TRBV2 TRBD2 CAVLAGGPKYNEQFF TGTGCCGTACTAGCGGGAGGGCCGAAGTACAATGAGCAGTTCTTC
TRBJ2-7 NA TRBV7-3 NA CASSLYPGAPYEQYF TGTGCCAGCAGCTTATATCCGGGAGCTCCCTACGAGCAGTACTTC
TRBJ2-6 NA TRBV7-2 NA CASSPRSRIHSGANVLTF TGTGCCAGCAGCCCGCGGTCGCGTATACACTCTGGGGCCAACGTCCTGACTTTC
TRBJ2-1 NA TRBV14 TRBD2 CASSQDGTRFGEQFF TGTGCCAGCAGCCAAGATGGGACTAGGTTCGGTGAGCAGTTCTTC
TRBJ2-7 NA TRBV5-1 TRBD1 CASSLAGGPGREQYF TGCGCCAGCAGCTTGGCAGGGGGTCCGGGGCGCGAGCAGTACTTC
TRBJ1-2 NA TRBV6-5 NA CASSSAGRGVDGYTF TGTGCCAGCAGTTCGGCAGGGAGGGGGGTAGATGGCTACACCTTC